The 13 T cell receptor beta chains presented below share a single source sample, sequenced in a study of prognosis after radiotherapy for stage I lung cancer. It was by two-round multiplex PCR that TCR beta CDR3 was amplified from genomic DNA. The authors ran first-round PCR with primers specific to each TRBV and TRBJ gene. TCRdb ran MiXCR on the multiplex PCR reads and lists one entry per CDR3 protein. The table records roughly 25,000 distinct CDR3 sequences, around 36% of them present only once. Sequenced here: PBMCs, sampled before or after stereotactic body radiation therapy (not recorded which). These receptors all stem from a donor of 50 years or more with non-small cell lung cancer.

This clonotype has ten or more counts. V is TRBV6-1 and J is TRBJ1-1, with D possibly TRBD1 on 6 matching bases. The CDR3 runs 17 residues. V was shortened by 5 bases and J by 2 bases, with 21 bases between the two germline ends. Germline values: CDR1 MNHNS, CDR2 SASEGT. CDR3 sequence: CASSLQGLGGGNTEAFF. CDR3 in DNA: TGTGCCAGCAGTCTGCAGGGGCTGGGGGGCGGCAACACTGAAGCTTTCTTT.

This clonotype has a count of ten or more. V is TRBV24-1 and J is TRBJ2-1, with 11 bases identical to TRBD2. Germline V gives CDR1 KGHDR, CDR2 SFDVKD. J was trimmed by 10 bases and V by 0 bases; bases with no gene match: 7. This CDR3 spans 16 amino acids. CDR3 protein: CATSDLGLAGVLEQFF. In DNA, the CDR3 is TGTGCCACCAGTGATTTGGGACTAGCGGGTGTGTTGGAGCAGTTCTTC.

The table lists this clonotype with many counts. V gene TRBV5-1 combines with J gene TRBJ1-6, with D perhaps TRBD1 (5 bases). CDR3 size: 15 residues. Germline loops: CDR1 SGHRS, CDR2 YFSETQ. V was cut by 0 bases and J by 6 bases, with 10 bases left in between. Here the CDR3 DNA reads TGCGCCAGCAGCTTGGCCGGGGCCCTTAATTCACCCCTCCACTTT. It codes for CASSLAGALNSPLHF.

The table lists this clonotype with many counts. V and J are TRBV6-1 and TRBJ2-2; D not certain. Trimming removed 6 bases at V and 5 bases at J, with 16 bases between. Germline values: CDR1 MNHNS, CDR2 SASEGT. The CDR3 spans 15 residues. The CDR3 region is CASSRSRAGTGELFF. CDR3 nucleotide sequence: TGTGCCAGCAGCCGATCCCGGGCCGGGACCGGGGAGCTGTTTTTT.

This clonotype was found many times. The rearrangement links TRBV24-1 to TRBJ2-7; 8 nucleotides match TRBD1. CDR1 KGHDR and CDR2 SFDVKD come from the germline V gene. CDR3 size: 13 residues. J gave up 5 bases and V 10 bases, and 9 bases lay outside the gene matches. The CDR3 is CATSQGAVDEQYF. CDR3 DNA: TGTGCCACATCTCAGGGGGCCGTGGACGAGCAGTACTTC.

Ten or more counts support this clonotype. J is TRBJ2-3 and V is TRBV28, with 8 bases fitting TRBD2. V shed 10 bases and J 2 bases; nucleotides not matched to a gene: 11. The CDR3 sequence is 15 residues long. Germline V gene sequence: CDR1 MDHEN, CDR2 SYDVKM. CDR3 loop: CATHPVAGITDTQYF. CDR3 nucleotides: TGTGCCACCCACCCAGTAGCGGGAATCACAGATACGCAGTATTTT.

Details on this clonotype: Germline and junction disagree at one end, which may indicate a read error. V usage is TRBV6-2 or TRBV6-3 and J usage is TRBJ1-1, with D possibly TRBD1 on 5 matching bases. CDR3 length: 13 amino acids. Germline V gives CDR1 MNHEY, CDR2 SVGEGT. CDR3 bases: TGTGCCAGCAGGGACGGGGGGAGGGATGAATCTTTCTTT. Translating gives CASRDGGRDESFF.

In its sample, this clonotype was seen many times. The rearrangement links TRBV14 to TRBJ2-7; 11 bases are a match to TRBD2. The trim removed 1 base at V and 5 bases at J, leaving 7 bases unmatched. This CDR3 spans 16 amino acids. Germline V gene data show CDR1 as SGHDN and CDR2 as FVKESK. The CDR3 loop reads CASSQALAGGLHEQYF. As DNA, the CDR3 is TGTGCCAGCAGCCAAGCTCTAGCGGGAGGTCTTCACGAGCAGTACTTC.

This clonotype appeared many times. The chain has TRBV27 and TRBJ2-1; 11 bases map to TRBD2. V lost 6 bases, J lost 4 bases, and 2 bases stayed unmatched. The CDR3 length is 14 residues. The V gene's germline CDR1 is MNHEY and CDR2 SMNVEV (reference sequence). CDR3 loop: CASRRLAGYNEQFF. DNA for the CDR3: TGTGCCAGCAGGCGACTAGCGGGATACAATGAGCAGTTCTTC.

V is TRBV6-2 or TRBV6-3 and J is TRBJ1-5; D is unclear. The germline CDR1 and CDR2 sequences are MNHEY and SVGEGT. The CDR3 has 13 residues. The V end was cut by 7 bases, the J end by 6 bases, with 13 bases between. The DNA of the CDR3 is TGTGCCAGCACCTATCCCGGTTGTCAGCCCCAGCATTTT. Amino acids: CASTYPGCQPQHF.

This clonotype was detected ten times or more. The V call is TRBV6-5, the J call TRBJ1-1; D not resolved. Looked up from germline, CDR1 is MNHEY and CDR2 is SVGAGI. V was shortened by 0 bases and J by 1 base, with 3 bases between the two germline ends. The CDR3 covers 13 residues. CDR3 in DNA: TGTGCCAGCAGTTACTCGGAGAACACTGAAGCTTTCTTT. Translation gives CASSYSENTEAFF.

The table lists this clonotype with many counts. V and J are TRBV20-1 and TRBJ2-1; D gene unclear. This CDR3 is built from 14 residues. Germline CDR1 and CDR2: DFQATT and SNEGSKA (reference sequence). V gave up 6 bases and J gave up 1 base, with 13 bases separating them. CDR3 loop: CSARTSTSYNEQFF. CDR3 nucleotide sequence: TGCAGTGCCCGAACCTCAACATCCTACAATGAGCAGTTCTTC.

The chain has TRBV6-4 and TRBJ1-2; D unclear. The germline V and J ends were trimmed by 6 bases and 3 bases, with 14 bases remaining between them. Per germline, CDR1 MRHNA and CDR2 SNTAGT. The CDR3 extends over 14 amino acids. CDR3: CASSHPGGYYGYTF. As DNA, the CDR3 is TGTGCCAGCAGCCACCCTGGTGGGTACTATGGCTACACCTTC.